The T cell receptor (beta chain) described here comes from a study of Graves' ophthalmopathy and Graves' hyperthyroidism. A note on this clonotype: Its target is not known.

Study-wide findings and caveats: Prediction of ophthalmopathy progression reached roughly 70% sensitivity and roughly 72% specificity.

The authors amplified TCR beta CDR3 regions, and they did so from RNA transcripts for repertoire sequencing. Second-round multiplex PCR came after a first-round RT-PCR that employed HTBI primers. One entry per CDR3 protein, called by TCRdb with MiXCR from the multiplex PCR reads. The sample lists 500,000 to 800,000 distinct CDR3 sequences; just over 40% were seen once. Germline V gene data show CDR1 as SNHLY and CDR2 as FYNNEI. The CDR3 is 13 residues long. Sequencing was done on a sample of peripheral blood. The rearrangement links TRBV2 to TRBJ2-5; 8 positions match TRBD1. TRBJ2-4 explains the end of the DNA better; the J call may be wrong. The sequence derives from an adult man with Graves' ophthalmopathy. The CDR3 here is CASRGTGGSIQYF. The CDR3 DNA reads as TGTGCCAGCAGAGGGACAGGAGGTTCCATTCAGTACTTC.